This T cell receptor (beta chain) is drawn from a study of T-cell reconstitution after alpha-beta-depleted transplantation in children. TCRbeta library preparation incorporated unique molecular identifiers. One entry per CDR3 protein, called by TCRdb with MiXCR from the PCR reads. The sample holds 350,000 to 500,000 distinct CDR3 sequences; roughly two fifths are singletons and the top ten take approximately 25%. Germline-derived CDR1 and CDR2 are MNHEY and SVGAGI. V lost 0 bases and J lost 2, with 13 bases in between. This CDR3 is 16 amino acids long. The source of this sequence is a girl aged 2 to 9 with aplastic anemia, due to receive a stem cell transplant. The rearrangement joins TRBV6-5 to TRBJ1-2, with D unclear. Specimen: PBMCs, collected before TCRalphabeta/CD19-depleted stem cell transplant. CDR3 amino acids: CASSYSISQQNYGYTF. In nucleotides, the CDR3 is TGTGCCAGCAGTTACTCGATATCGCAACAGAACTATGGCTACACCTTC.